Below are 3 T cell receptor beta chains sequenced from a single sample in a study of blood T cell repertoires in COVID-19. The assay was immunoSEQ multiplex PCR, and TCRdb's table has in-frame clones only and misses some. The sample includes approximately 97,000 clones, about 90% of them seen just once. Input material: peripheral blood. These receptors were obtained from a middle-aged man with active COVID-19.

V usage is TRBV19 and J usage is TRBJ1-1; 7 positions agree with TRBD1. Germline V gene lookup returns CDR1 LNHDA and CDR2 SQIVND (reference sequence). V lost 8 bases, J lost 4 bases, and 4 bases stayed unmatched. CDR3 length: 12 amino acids. In DNA, the CDR3 is TGTGCCAGTCTCGACAGGGTCACTGAAGCTTTCTTT. Protein sequence: CASLDRVTEAFF.

The rearrangement joins TRBV3-1 (or the pseudogene TRBV3-2) to TRBJ1-2; 8 nucleotides match TRBD1. V lost 4 bases, J lost 4 bases, and 11 bases stayed unmatched. CDR3 length: 16 residues. The V gene's germline CDR1 is LGHDT and CDR2 YNNKEL (reference sequence). DNA of the CDR3: TGTGCCAGCAGCCCAGGCGGACAGGGCCTAAGCTATGGCTACACCTTC. Its protein is CASSPGGQGLSYGYTF.

The chain couples TRBV7-2 to TRBJ2-3, with 8 bases matching TRBD2. The CDR3 has 15 residues. The germline CDR1 and CDR2 sequences are SGHTA and FQGNSA. V was clipped by 1 base and J by 6 bases; unmatched bases: 6. The CDR3 is CASSLDRGGIDTQYF. The CDR3 bases are TGTGCCAGCAGCTTAGACCGGGGGGGCATCGATACGCAGTATTTT.